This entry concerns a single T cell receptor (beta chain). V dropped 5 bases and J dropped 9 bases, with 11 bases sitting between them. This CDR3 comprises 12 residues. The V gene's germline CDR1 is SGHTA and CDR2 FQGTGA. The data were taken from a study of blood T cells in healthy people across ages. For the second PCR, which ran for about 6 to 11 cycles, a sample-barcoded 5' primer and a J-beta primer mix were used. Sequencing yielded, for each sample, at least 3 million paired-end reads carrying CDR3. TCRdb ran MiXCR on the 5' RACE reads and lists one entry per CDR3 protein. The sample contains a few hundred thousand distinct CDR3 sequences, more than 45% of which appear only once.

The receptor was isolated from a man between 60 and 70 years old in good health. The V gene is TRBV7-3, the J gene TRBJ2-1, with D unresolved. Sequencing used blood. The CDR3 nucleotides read TGTGCCAGCAGCGATCGACTGACTGAGCAGTTCTTC. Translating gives CASSDRLTEQFF.